This section outlines one T cell receptor (beta chain) sequence together with its context. Antigen specificity is unknown. Looked up from germline, CDR1 is SEHNR and CDR2 is FQNEAQ (reference sequence). The ends were cut back, 4 bases at V and 0 bases at J, with 17 bases in the middle. The CDR3 spans 17 residues. This specimen belongs to a study of tumor-infiltrating lymphocytes in localized non-small cell lung cancer. Findings and limits, study-wide: T-cell fraction did not differ between immunotypes IM1 and IM2. Each assay used a separate piece of the same tissue. Available tissue quantity limited TCR sequencing to a patient subset.

Produced via immunoSEQ multiplex PCR; TCRdb's table is partial and in-frame only. The data contain over 15,000 clones, roughly 72% of them singletons. This TCR was sampled from a human donor with non-small cell lung cancer. The V gene is TRBV7-9, the J gene TRBJ2-3; D is perhaps TRBD1 or TRBD2 (5 bases each). Sequenced input: lung tumor tissue. CDR3 DNA: TGTGCCAGCAGCTGGACTCGGGGCAGACCGAGCACAGATACGCAGTATTTT. It codes for CASSWTRGRPSTDTQYF.